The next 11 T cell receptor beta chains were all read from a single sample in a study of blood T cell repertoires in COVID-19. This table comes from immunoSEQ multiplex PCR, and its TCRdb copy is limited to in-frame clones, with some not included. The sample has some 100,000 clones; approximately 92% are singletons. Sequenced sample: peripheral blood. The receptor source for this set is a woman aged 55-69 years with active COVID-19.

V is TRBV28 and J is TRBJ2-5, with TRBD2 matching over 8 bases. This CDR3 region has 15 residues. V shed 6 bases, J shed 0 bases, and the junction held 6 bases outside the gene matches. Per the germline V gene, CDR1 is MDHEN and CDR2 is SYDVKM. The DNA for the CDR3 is TGTGCCAGCAGCGCGGGGGGATGGAACCAAGAGACCCAGTACTTC. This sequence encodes CASSAGGWNQETQYF.

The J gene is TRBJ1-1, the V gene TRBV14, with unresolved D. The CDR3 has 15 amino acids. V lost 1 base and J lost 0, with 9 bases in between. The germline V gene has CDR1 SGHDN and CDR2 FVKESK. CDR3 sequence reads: CASSQGREMNTEAFF. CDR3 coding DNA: TGTGCCAGCAGCCAAGGAAGGGAGATGAACACTGAAGCTTTCTTT. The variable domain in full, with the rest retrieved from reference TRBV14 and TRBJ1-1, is EAGVTQFPSHSVIEKGQTVTLRCDPISGHDNLYWYRRVMGKEIKFLLHFVKESKQDESGMPNNRFLAERTGGTYSTLKVQPAELEDSGVYFCASSQGREMNTEAFFGQGTRLTVV.

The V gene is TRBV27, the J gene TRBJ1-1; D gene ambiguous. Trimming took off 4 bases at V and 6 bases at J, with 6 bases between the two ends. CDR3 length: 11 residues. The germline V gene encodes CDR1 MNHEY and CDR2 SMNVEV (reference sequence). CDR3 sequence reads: CASSSSSEAFF. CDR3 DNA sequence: TGTGCCAGCAGTTCGTCCTCTGAAGCTTTCTTT.

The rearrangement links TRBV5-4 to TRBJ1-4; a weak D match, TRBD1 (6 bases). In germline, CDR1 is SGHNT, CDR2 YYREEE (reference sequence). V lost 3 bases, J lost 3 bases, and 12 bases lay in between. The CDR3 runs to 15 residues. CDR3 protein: CASSSQTGANEKLFF. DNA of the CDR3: TGTGCCAGCAGCTCCCAGACAGGCGCTAATGAAAAACTGTTTTTT.

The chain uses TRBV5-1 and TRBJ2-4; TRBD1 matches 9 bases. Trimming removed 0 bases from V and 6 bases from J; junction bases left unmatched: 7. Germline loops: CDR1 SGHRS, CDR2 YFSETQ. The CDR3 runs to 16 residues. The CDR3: CASSLDQGQGGNIQYF. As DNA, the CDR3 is TGCGCCAGCAGCTTGGACCAGGGACAGGGTGGAAACATTCAGTACTTC.

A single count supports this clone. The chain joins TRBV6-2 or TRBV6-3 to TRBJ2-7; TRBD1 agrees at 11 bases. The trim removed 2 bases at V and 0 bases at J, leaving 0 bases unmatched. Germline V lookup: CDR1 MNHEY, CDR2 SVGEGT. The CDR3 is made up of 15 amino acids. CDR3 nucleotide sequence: TGTGCCAGCAGTTACGGGACAGGGGGCTCCTACGAGCAGTACTTC. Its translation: CASSYGTGGSYEQYF.

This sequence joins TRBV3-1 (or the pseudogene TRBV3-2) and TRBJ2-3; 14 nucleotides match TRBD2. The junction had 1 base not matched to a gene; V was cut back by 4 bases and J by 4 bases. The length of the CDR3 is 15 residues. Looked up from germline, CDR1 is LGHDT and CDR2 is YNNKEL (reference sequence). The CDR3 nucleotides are TGTGCCAGCAGCCCGACTAGCGGGGGGGCAGATACGCAGTATTTT. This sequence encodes CASSPTSGGADTQYF.

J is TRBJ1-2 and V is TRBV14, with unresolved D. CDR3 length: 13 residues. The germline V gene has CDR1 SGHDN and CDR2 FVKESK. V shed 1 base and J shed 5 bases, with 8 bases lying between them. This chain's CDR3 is CASSQVPGYGYTF. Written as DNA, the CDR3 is TGTGCCAGCAGCCAAGTCCCGGGGTATGGCTACACCTTC.

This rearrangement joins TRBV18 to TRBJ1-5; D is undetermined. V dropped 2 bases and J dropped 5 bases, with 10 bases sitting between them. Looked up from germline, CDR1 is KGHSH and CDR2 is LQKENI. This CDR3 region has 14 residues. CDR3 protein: CASSPALTYQPQHF. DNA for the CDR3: TGTGCCAGCTCACCAGCTCTGACTTATCAGCCCCAGCATTTT.

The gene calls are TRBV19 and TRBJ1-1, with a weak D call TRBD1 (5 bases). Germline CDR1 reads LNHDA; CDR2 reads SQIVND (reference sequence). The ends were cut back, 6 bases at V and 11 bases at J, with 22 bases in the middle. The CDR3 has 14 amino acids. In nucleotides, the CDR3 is TGTGCCAGTAGAGAAACGGGGGGAACAAGGTCGGCTTTCTTT. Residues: CASRETGGTRSAFF.

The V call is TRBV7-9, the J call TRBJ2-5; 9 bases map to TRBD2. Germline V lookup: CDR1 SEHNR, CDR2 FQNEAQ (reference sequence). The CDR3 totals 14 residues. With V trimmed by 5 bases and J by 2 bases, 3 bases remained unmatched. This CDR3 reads CASSQGLAQETQYF. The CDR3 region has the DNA TGTGCCAGCAGCCAGGGACTAGCTCAAGAGACCCAGTACTTC. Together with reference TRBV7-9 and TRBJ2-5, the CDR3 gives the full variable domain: DTGVSQNPRHKITKRGQNVTFRCDPISEHNRLYWYRQTLGQGPEFLTYFQNEAQLEKSRLLSDRFSAERPKGSFSTLEIQRTEQGDSAMYLCASSQGLAQETQYFGPGTRLLVL.